Sequencing of this T cell receptor beta chain was carried out in a study of T cell changes during pregnancy in multiple sclerosis. Measured with immunoSEQ multiplex PCR; TCRdb has only the in-frame clones, and not every one. The repertoire consists of 70,000 to 95,000 clones, with 80% to 95% occurring once and the leading ten covering 0.65% to 0.75%. CDR3 length: 17 residues. With 3 bases clipped from V and 8 bases from J, the junction kept 12 bases outside the gene matches. The germline CDR1 and CDR2 sequences are KGHSH and LQKENI. The sequence came from a female donor in good health, enrolled as a control in a pregnancy study. The chain uses TRBV18 and TRBJ1-4; 10 bases agree with TRBD1. The sample in question was peripheral blood, obtained in the second trimester of pregnancy. The CDR3 bases are TGTGCCAGCTCACCTCCGGGACAGGGGATTTTAGGCGAAAAACTGTTTTTT. It translates to CASSPPGQGILGEKLFF.